The 27 T cell receptor beta chains below all came from one sample that was sequenced in a study of a mutant IDH1 vaccine in newly diagnosed glioma. Profiled with immunoSEQ multiplex PCR; TCRdb holds only in-frame clones, not every one. The table shows roughly 60,000 clones, with about 80% occurring only once. Time point of the sample: week 11, during vaccination. With topical imiquimod, each dose of the vaccine consisted of 300 ug of mutant IDH1 20-mer peptide. No antigen has been assigned to these receptors. The sample in question was PBMCs, obtained from a glioma patient whose treatment included an IDH1 peptide vaccine. All receptors derive from a man aged 25 to 40 with glioma.

In this sample, this clone turned up a few times. The chain recombines TRBV6-1 with TRBJ1-2, with TRBD1 as a possible D gene (6 bases). V was pared by 2 bases and J by 5 bases, with 9 bases between. The CDR3 is 13 residues long. Germline V lookup: CDR1 MNHNS, CDR2 SASEGT. The CDR3 sequence is CASSEWGPYGYTF. Written as DNA, the CDR3 is TGTGCCAGCAGTGAATGGGGGCCGTATGGCTACACCTTC.

The chain joins TRBV19 to TRBJ1-5; 10 nucleotides line up with TRBD1. V trimming: 10 bases; J trimming: 4 bases; junction bases outside the gene matches: 10. This CDR3 spans 15 amino acids. Germline V lookup: CDR1 LNHDA, CDR2 SQIVND (reference sequence). The CDR3 is CATEPGQGINQPQHF. CDR3 nucleotide sequence: TGTGCCACCGAACCGGGACAGGGGATAAATCAGCCCCAGCATTTT.

This clone was counted a single time. The rearrangement links TRBV11-2 to TRBJ2-7, with D perhaps TRBD2 (6 bases). The CDR3 is 16 residues long. CDR1 SGHAT and CDR2 FQNNGV come from the germline V gene. V shed 0 bases and J shed 3 bases, with 15 bases lying between them. The CDR3 here is CASSLDLGSGYYEQYF. DNA of the CDR3: TGTGCCAGCAGCTTAGATCTTGGTAGCGGATACTACGAGCAGTACTTC.

V usage is TRBV18 and J usage is TRBJ1-6, with a possible D match to TRBD1 (6 bases). Trimming stripped 2 bases from V and 8 bases from J, with 7 bases between. Germline V gene sequence: CDR1 KGHSH, CDR2 LQKENI. The CDR3 spans 13 residues. The CDR3 loop is CASSPGGDSPLHF. The CDR3, as DNA: TGTGCCAGCTCACCAGGGGGCGATTCACCCCTCCACTTT.

The chain recombines TRBV7-6 with TRBJ1-4; D may be TRBD1 (5 bases). V gave up 5 bases and J gave up 0 bases, with 10 bases separating them. The CDR3 is made up of 15 amino acids. Germline loops: CDR1 SGHVS, CDR2 FNYEAQ. The CDR3, as DNA: TGTGCCAGCAGCCCACCGGGGGCAACTAATGAAAAACTGTTTTTT. Translated: CASSPPGATNEKLFF.

This sequence joins TRBV7-9 and TRBJ2-1, with D possibly TRBD1 on 6 matching bases. This CDR3 is 15 amino acids long. V was cut by 2 bases and J by 8 bases, with 16 bases left in between. The V gene's germline CDR1 is SEHNR and CDR2 FQNEAQ (reference sequence). The CDR3 DNA reads as TGTGCCAGCAGCTTAAACTACAGGGAAGTCGATGAGCAGTTCTTC. Its protein is CASSLNYREVDEQFF.

The genes are TRBV7-9 and TRBJ2-5; TRBD2 is a possible D gene (7 bases). The V gene's germline CDR1 is SEHNR and CDR2 FQNEAQ (reference sequence). This CDR3 is 16 amino acids long. The V end was cut by 5 bases, the J end by 5 bases, with 21 bases between. The CDR3 sequence is CASSPGGGGVIETQYF. DNA of the CDR3: TGTGCCAGCAGCCCGGGAGGCGGGGGCGTGATCGAGACCCAGTACTTC.

This chain joins TRBV6-1 and TRBJ1-2; D not resolved. The CDR3 has 11 amino acids. Germline CDR1 reads MNHNS; CDR2 reads SASEGT. Trimming stripped 7 bases from V and 2 bases from J, with 5 bases between. This CDR3 is CASNSNYGYTF. In DNA form, the CDR3 reads TGTGCCAGCAACTCAAACTATGGCTACACCTTC.

The chain recombines TRBV4-1 with TRBJ2-2; 8 nucleotides align to TRBD1. The junction had 10 bases not matched to a gene; V was cut back by 0 bases and J by 7 bases. The CDR3 contains 17 residues. Germline assignment: CDR1 MGHRA and CDR2 YSYEKL. In nucleotides, the CDR3 is TGCGCCAGCAGCCAAGACTGGGGCAGGGGGCATGGCGGGGAGCTGTTTTTT. Its translation: CASSQDWGRGHGGELFF.

The chain employs TRBV7-8 and TRBJ2-5, with D perhaps TRBD2 (6 bases). Germline loops: CDR1 SGHVS, CDR2 FQNEAQ. The germline V and J ends were trimmed by 5 bases and 2 bases, with 12 bases remaining between them. The CDR3 length is 14 residues. CDR3 region: CASSPKGRQETQYF. CDR3 sequence (DNA): TGTGCCAGCAGCCCCAAAGGGAGGCAAGAGACCCAGTACTTC.

This clone was recorded a few times. The rearrangement joins TRBV30 to TRBJ1-3, with D unresolved. Germline lookup yields CDR1 GTSNPN and CDR2 SVGIG (reference sequence). V was clipped by 1 base and J by 7 bases, with 14 bases between them. The CDR3 has 14 amino acids. CDR3 sequence: CAWSASPRTNTIYF. CDR3 nucleotide sequence: TGTGCCTGGAGTGCGTCCCCCCGAACGAACACCATATATTTT.

V is TRBV28 and J is TRBJ2-3, with D perhaps being TRBD1 or TRBD2 (7 bases each). This CDR3 spans 15 amino acids. Germline lookup yields CDR1 MDHEN and CDR2 SYDVKM. V lost 6 bases and J lost 3, with 16 bases in between. Here the CDR3 reads CASSRGGEGTDTQYF. DNA for the CDR3: TGTGCCAGCAGCAGGGGGGGGGAAGGGACAGATACGCAGTATTTT.

The gene calls are TRBV5-4 and TRBJ2-2; D uncertain. V shed 1 base and J shed 1 base, with 5 bases lying between them. CDR3 length: 14 residues. Germline V lookup: CDR1 SGHNT, CDR2 YYREEE (reference sequence). Written as DNA, the CDR3 is TGTGCCAGCAGCTTGTCAGGGAACACCGGGGAGCTGTTTTTT. This encodes CASSLSGNTGELFF.

The chain links TRBV7-8 to TRBJ2-3; 10 bases map to TRBD2. Looked up from germline, CDR1 is SGHVS and CDR2 is FQNEAQ. The CDR3 totals 16 residues. The trim removed 1 base at V and 3 bases at J, leaving 4 bases unmatched. The CDR3 here is CASSLVVTSGTDTQYF. CDR3 sequence (DNA): TGTGCCAGCAGCTTAGTAGTGACTAGCGGGACAGATACGCAGTATTTT.

This chain links TRBV19 with TRBJ1-5; no definite D call. With 0 bases removed from V and 6 bases from J, the gap between germline ends came to 6 bases. Looked up from germline, CDR1 is LNHDA and CDR2 is SQIVND (reference sequence). This CDR3 has 13 residues. The CDR3 DNA follows: TGTGCCAGTAGTATAGAACTTGTTCAGCCCCAGCATTTT. Translated, it gives CASSIELVQPQHF.

V is TRBV29-1 and J is TRBJ2-7; D not certain. The ends were cut back, 3 bases at V and 0 bases at J, with 12 bases in the middle. CDR1 and CDR2 from the germline V gene are SQVTM and ANQGSEA. The CDR3 runs to 14 residues. CDR3 DNA: TGCAGCGTTGAGTTCCCCTCCTCCTCCTACGAGCAGTACTTC. As protein: CSVEFPSSSYEQYF.

This clone was observed once. This chain links TRBV11-2 with TRBJ1-1, with D tentatively TRBD1 (5 bases). Germline-derived CDR1 and CDR2 are SGHAT and FQNNGV. This CDR3 spans 12 amino acids. Trimming removed 4 bases at V and 5 bases at J, with 8 bases between. As DNA, the CDR3 is TGTGCCAGCAGCTCGGGGGGGACTGAAGCTTTCTTT. This sequence encodes CASSSGGTEAFF. Full variable domain (remainder filled in from reference TRBV11-2 and TRBJ1-1): EAGVAQSPRYKIIEKRQSVAFWCNPISGHATLYWYQQILGQGPKLLIQFQNNGVVDDSQLPKDRFSAERLKGVDSTLKIQPAKLEDSAVYLCASSSGGTEAFFGQGTRLTVV.

This CDR3 is CASRGGVFGNQPQHF. DNA of the CDR3: TGTGCCAGCAGGGGGGGGGTGTTTGGCAATCAGCCCCAGCATTTT. The chain is built from TRBV2 and TRBJ1-5, with a possible D match to TRBD1 (5 bases). Germline V gene lookup returns CDR1 SNHLY and CDR2 FYNNEI. The CDR3 contains 15 residues. V lost 6 bases, J lost 2 bases, and 14 bases lay in between.

In its sample, this clone was seen a few times. J is TRBJ1-2 and V is TRBV6-1; D remains unclear. Germline V CDR1 and CDR2: MNHNS, SASEGT. Trimming took off 4 bases at V and 8 bases at J, with 11 bases between the two ends. CDR3 length: 12 amino acids. DNA for the CDR3: TGTGCCAGCAGTGCCTCTATTGGAGGCTACACCTTC. This sequence encodes CASSASIGGYTF.

The chain employs TRBV19 and TRBJ1-1, with a possible D match to TRBD1 (5 bases). Trimming left V 7 bases short and J 5 bases short, with 14 bases between. Germline CDR1 LNHDA, CDR2 SQIVND (reference sequence). The CDR3 loop spans 13 amino acids. CDR3 loop: CASTVGAPTEAFF. CDR3 nucleotide sequence: TGTGCCAGTACTGTAGGGGCCCCGACTGAAGCTTTCTTT. Supplemented by reference TRBV19 and TRBJ1-1, the full variable domain reads DGGITQSPKYLFRKEGQNVTLSCEQNLNHDAMYWYRQDPGQGLRLIYYSQIVNDFQKGDIAEGYSVSREKKESFPLTVTSAQKNPTAFYLCASTVGAPTEAFFGQGTRLTVV.

The chain uses TRBV6-5 and TRBJ2-2; a possible D gene is TRBD2 (6 bases). CDR1 is MNHEY and CDR2 is SVGAGI in the germline V gene. The CDR3 extends over 15 amino acids. V lost 0 bases and J 5 bases, leaving 10 bases between the germline ends. The DNA for the CDR3 is TGTGCCAGCAGTTACTCTGGGAGCGGGACCGGGGAGCTGTTTTTT. Translated, it gives CASSYSGSGTGELFF.

This chain links TRBV10-2 with TRBJ2-7; TRBD2 might be the D (5 bases). CDR1 and CDR2 (germline): WSHSY, SAAADI. This CDR3 is built from 15 residues. Trimming removed 3 bases from V and 0 bases from J, with 12 bases in between. Written as DNA, the CDR3 is TGCGCCAGCAGTGATACGATTGGACTCTCCTACGAGCAGTACTTC. Its translation is CASSDTIGLSYEQYF.

The chain recombines TRBV5-1 with TRBJ2-1; TRBD2 might be the D (5 bases). This CDR3 spans 13 amino acids. Germline lookup yields CDR1 SGHRS and CDR2 YFSETQ. Trimming left V 6 bases short and J 7 bases short, with 14 bases between. CDR3 nucleotides: TGCGCCAGCAACCTGGTCGGGGTGAATGAGCAGTTCTTC. Amino acids: CASNLVGVNEQFF.

On this clone itself: Just one base apart from a much larger clone, this may be a read error. The chain links TRBV27 to TRBJ2-5; the D is unclear. CDR3 length equals 11 residues. V shed 2 bases and J shed 3 bases, with 1 base lying between them. In germline, CDR1 is MNHEY, CDR2 SMNVEV (reference sequence). This CDR3 reads CASSLKETQYF. The CDR3, as DNA: TGTGCCAGCAGTTTAAAAGAGACCCAGTACTTC.

This clone appeared once. The V call is TRBV30, the J call TRBJ2-2; D ambiguous. CDR3 length: 13 residues. The germline V and J ends were trimmed by 4 bases and 4 bases, with 10 bases remaining between them. Germline loops: CDR1 GTSNPN, CDR2 SVGIG (reference sequence). CDR3 sequence (DNA): TGTGCCTGGACCTACTGGGGCACCGGGGAGCTGTTTTTT. Its protein product is CAWTYWGTGELFF.

This clone was seen a few times. This chain uses TRBV2 with TRBJ1-4; D not resolved. The CDR3 spans 14 residues. V dropped 7 bases and J dropped 4 bases, with 13 bases sitting between them. Germline CDR1 and CDR2: SNHLY and FYNNEI. The CDR3 here is CASTADDYNEKLFF. The CDR3 coding sequence is TGTGCCAGCACCGCGGACGACTATAATGAAAAACTGTTTTTT.

This clone was found a few times. This sequence joins TRBV11-3 and TRBJ1-1; 9 bases match TRBD1. CDR1 is SGHNT and CDR2 is YENEEA in the germline V gene. The CDR3 runs to 16 residues. The J segment lost 0 bases and the V segment lost 5 bases, leaving 7 bases of the junction unmatched. The CDR3 nucleotides are TGTGCCAGCAGCCCGGGACAGGGAGAGCTGAACACTGAAGCTTTCTTT. This gives the protein CASSPGQGELNTEAFF.